The T cell receptor beta chain described here comes from a study of blood T cell repertoires in COVID-19. The method was immunoSEQ multiplex PCR; TCRdb's version includes in-frame clones alone and lacks a portion of them. Seen here are 90,000 to 110,000 clones, around 86% observed once, and the top ten hold over 35%. Germline CDR1 is SGHNT and CDR2 is YYREEE (reference sequence). The CDR3 extends over 14 amino acids. The V gene end was trimmed by 4 bases and the J gene end by 6 bases; junction bases not matched to a gene: 3. Material for sequencing was peripheral blood. This clonotype originated in a man at least 80 years old with acute or convalescent COVID-19. This chain connects TRBV5-4 to TRBJ1-5; TRBD1 matches 11 bases. The CDR3 DNA reads TGTGCCAGCAGCCGGGACAGGGGGATTCAGCCCCAGCATTTT. Protein sequence: CASSRDRGIQPQHF. Complete variable domain (other parts from reference TRBV5-4 and TRBJ1-5): ETGVTQSPTHLIKTRGQQVTLRCSSQSGHNTVSWYQQALGQGPQFIFQYYREEENGRGNFPPRFSGLQFPNYSSELNVNALELDDSALYLCASSRDRGIQPQHFGDGTRLSIL.